One and the same sample provided the 24 T cell receptor beta chains below, sequenced in a study of blood T cell repertoires in COVID-19. Here immunoSEQ multiplex PCR was the method, and the copy in TCRdb shows in-frame clones only, minus some. The repertoire consists of 80,000 to 100,000 clones, with about 85% occurring once and the leading ten covering about 5%. Sequencing was carried out using peripheral blood. These receptors were collected from a man between 65 and 85 years old with acute or convalescent COVID-19.

This sequence joins TRBV25-1 and TRBJ1-2, with D uncertain. Germline CDR1 reads MGHDK; CDR2 reads SYGVNS. The germline V and J ends were trimmed by 1 base and 8 bases, with 5 bases remaining between them. This CDR3 spans 11 amino acids. CDR3 in amino acids: CASSESSGYTF. DNA of the CDR3: TGTGCCAGCAGTGAATCTTCGGGCTACACCTTC.

The chain links TRBV19 to TRBJ1-1; D is uncertain. Deletions cut 4 bases from V and 2 bases from J, with 11 bases between. This CDR3 region has 14 residues. Germline V gene lookup returns CDR1 LNHDA and CDR2 SQIVND (reference sequence). The CDR3 loop reads CASSKVVGNTEAFF. CDR3 nucleotides: TGTGCCAGTAGTAAGGTCGTGGGCAACACTGAAGCTTTCTTT.

The genes are TRBV15 and TRBJ1-1; no reliable D call. V was shortened by 4 bases and J by 0 bases, with 6 bases between the two germline ends. The CDR3 loop spans 13 amino acids. Per germline, CDR1 LNHNV and CDR2 YYDKDF (reference sequence). The CDR3: CATSMTLNTEAFF. CDR3 in DNA: TGTGCCACCAGCATGACACTGAACACTGAAGCTTTCTTT.

In DNA form, the CDR3 reads TGCGCCAGCAGCGGGGGGACAGGGGTTGATCAGCCCCAGCATTTT. Protein product: CASSGGTGVDQPQHF. The V and J genes are TRBV5-1 and TRBJ1-5; 10 nucleotides line up with TRBD1. The CDR3 is made up of 15 amino acids. The germline V gene has CDR1 SGHRS and CDR2 YFSETQ. With 4 bases clipped from V and 5 bases from J, the junction kept 6 bases outside the gene matches.

This sequence joins TRBV19 and TRBJ2-2, with a tentative D call TRBD2 (6 bases). This CDR3 spans 13 amino acids. Germline-derived CDR1 and CDR2 are LNHDA and SQIVND (reference sequence). V gave up 3 bases and J gave up 6 bases, with 8 bases separating them. The CDR3 DNA reads as TGTGCCAGTAGTATCGGGGGTTCCGGGGAGCTGTTTTTT. It yields the protein CASSIGGSGELFF.

V and J are TRBV3-1 (or the pseudogene TRBV3-2) and TRBJ1-4, with D tentatively TRBD1 (6 bases). This CDR3 has 15 amino acids. The germline CDR1 and CDR2 sequences are LGHDT and YNNKEL (reference sequence). The germline V and J ends were trimmed by 7 bases and 3 bases, with 15 bases remaining between them. This CDR3 reads CASTPSGAPNEKLFF. CDR3 DNA sequence: TGTGCCAGCACCCCTTCAGGGGCGCCTAATGAAAAACTGTTTTTT.

CDR3 DNA: TGTGCCAGCAGTGAGGAGACAGGGTTGGTTAGCGAGCAGTACTTC. Translated: CASSEETGLVSEQYF. This chain links TRBV2 with TRBJ2-7, with TRBD1 matching over 7 bases. The germline V gene has CDR1 SNHLY and CDR2 FYNNEI. The V and J ends lost 3 bases and 6 bases, in that order; junction bases with no gene match: 11. The CDR3 loop spans 15 amino acids.

The chain combines TRBV5-4 with TRBJ2-1; TRBD1 agrees at 7 bases. The J segment lost 2 bases and the V segment lost 5 bases, leaving 7 bases of the junction unmatched. The germline V gene has CDR1 SGHNT and CDR2 YYREEE (reference sequence). This CDR3 has 15 residues. The CDR3 here is CASRQGQSPYNEQFF. Here the CDR3 DNA reads TGTGCCAGCAGACAGGGACAGTCCCCCTACAATGAGCAGTTCTTC. Full variable domain (missing parts from reference TRBV5-4 and TRBJ2-1): ETGVTQSPTHLIKTRGQQVTLRCSSQSGHNTVSWYQQALGQGPQFIFQYYREEENGRGNFPPRFSGLQFPNYSSELNVNALELDDSALYLCASRQGQSPYNEQFFGPGTRLTVL.

This clone was counted a single time. This chain links TRBV2 with TRBJ1-2; D possibly corresponds to TRBD1 (5 bases). This CDR3 has 14 amino acids. V was shortened by 3 bases and J by 4 bases, with 12 bases between the two germline ends. Germline-derived CDR1 and CDR2 are SNHLY and FYNNEI. The CDR3 reads CASSDAGSLYGYTF. In DNA, the CDR3 is TGTGCCAGCAGTGATGCAGGGTCTCTCTATGGCTACACCTTC.

This clone was counted once. The CDR3: CASSSTGIGINEQFF. As DNA, the CDR3 is TGTGCCAGCAGCTCCACAGGGATAGGGATAAATGAGCAGTTCTTC. This chain connects TRBV7-9 to TRBJ2-1; possible D gene TRBD1, 6 bases. The CDR3 runs to 15 residues. The germline CDR1 and CDR2 sequences are SEHNR and FQNEAQ (reference sequence). The V and J ends lost 4 bases and 7 bases respectively, with 17 bases between them. The whole variable domain, filled in from reference TRBV7-9 and TRBJ2-1, reads DTGVSQNPRHKITKRGQNVTFRCDPISEHNRLYWYRQTLGQGPEFLTYFQNEAQLEKSRLLSDRFSAERPKGSFSTLEIQRTEQGDSAMYLCASSSTGIGINEQFFGPGTRLTVL.

This rearrangement joins TRBV3-1 (or the pseudogene TRBV3-2) to TRBJ1-2; TRBD1 might be the D (5 bases). Germline V gene lookup returns CDR1 LGHDT and CDR2 YNNKEL (reference sequence). Trimming left V 0 bases short and J 4 bases short, with 12 bases between. The CDR3 has 15 amino acids. CDR3 region: CASSQDLTASYGYTF. The CDR3 nucleotides read TGTGCCAGCAGCCAAGACCTGACAGCTAGCTATGGCTACACCTTC.

This chain links TRBV5-8 with TRBJ2-3; tentative D call: TRBD2 (6 bases). This CDR3 comprises 15 residues. Germline V gives CDR1 SGHTS, CDR2 YDEGEE. V was cut by 4 bases and J by 4 bases, with 16 bases left in between. The CDR3 loop is CASSGRGWRADTQYF. The CDR3 DNA sequence: TGTGCCAGCAGCGGCCGGGGGTGGAGGGCAGATACGCAGTATTTT.

The chain employs TRBV2 and TRBJ2-7; 8 positions match TRBD1. Per germline, CDR1 SNHLY and CDR2 FYNNEI. With 5 bases clipped from V and 4 bases from J, the junction kept 4 bases outside the gene matches. This CDR3 is 13 amino acids long. In nucleotides, the CDR3 is TGTGCCAGCAGTTGGCGACAGGGGTACGAGCAGTACTTC. Its protein product is CASSWRQGYEQYF.

The rearrangement links TRBV7-9 to TRBJ1-4, with D possibly matching TRBD1 (5 bases). CDR3 length: 13 residues. CDR1 and CDR2 (germline): SEHNR, FQNEAQ (reference sequence). V was trimmed by 7 bases and J by 7 bases, leaving 13 bases between them. This CDR3 reads CASMGGEGEKLFF. Here the CDR3 DNA reads TGTGCCAGCATGGGAGGGGAAGGTGAAAAACTGTTTTTT.

V usage is TRBV3-1 (or the pseudogene TRBV3-2) and J usage is TRBJ1-5; tentative D call: TRBD1 (5 bases). Germline assignment: CDR1 LGHDT and CDR2 YNNKEL (reference sequence). The CDR3 is made up of 14 amino acids. V dropped 0 bases and J dropped 3 bases, with 6 bases sitting between them. CDR3 sequence (DNA): TGTGCCAGCAGCCAAGACAGGGTCAATCAGCCCCAGCATTTT. Protein: CASSQDRVNQPQHF.

The V and J genes are TRBV18 and TRBJ2-3; maybe TRBD1 (6 bases). The CDR3 extends over 12 amino acids. Trimming shortened V by 8 bases and J by 4 bases, and 10 bases separated the two germline ends. Germline-derived CDR1 and CDR2 are KGHSH and LQKENI. The DNA for the CDR3 is TGTGCCAGCGCGGACAGAGCAGATACGCAGTATTTT. It specifies CASADRADTQYF.

The table lists this clone with a few counts. This chain connects TRBV5-1 to TRBJ1-2; 9 nucleotides agree with TRBD1. V gave up 4 bases and J gave up 5 bases; unmatched junction bases: 12. Germline V gene data show CDR1 as SGHRS and CDR2 as YFSETQ. The CDR3 loop spans 16 amino acids. CDR3 nucleotide sequence: TGCGCCAGCAGCACCCACAGGGGGCAAGGTGCTTATGGCTACACCTTC. Translating gives CASSTHRGQGAYGYTF.

This sequence joins TRBV3-1 (or the pseudogene TRBV3-2) and TRBJ2-3; the match to TRBD2 covers 10 bases. This CDR3 comprises 16 residues. CDR1 is LGHDT and CDR2 is YNNKEL in the germline V gene (reference sequence). With V trimmed by 5 bases and J by 1 base, 6 bases remained unmatched. The DNA for the CDR3 is TGTGCCAGCAGCAGGCAGCGGGGGGGCCGCACAGATACGCAGTATTTT. Amino acid sequence: CASSRQRGGRTDTQYF.

V and J are TRBV5-1 and TRBJ1-1; 9 bases map to TRBD1. CDR3 size: 17 residues. The ends lost 1 base at V and 0 bases at J; junction bases unmatched: 7. CDR1 SGHRS and CDR2 YFSETQ come from the germline V gene. The CDR3 region is CASSLTPTGGMNTEAFF. The DNA for the CDR3 is TGCGCCAGCAGCTTGACCCCGACAGGGGGTATGAACACTGAAGCTTTCTTT. Drawing the rest from reference TRBV5-1 and TRBJ1-1, the complete variable domain is KAGVTQTPRYLIKTRGQQVTLSCSPISGHRSVSWYQQTPGQGLQFLFEYFSETQRNKGNFPGRFSGRQFSNSRSEMNVSTLELGDSALYLCASSLTPTGGMNTEAFFGQGTRLTVV.

The chain couples TRBV5-1 to TRBJ2-6, with 7 nucleotides matching TRBD1. The junction had 13 bases not matched to a gene; V was cut back by 4 bases and J by 0 bases. The CDR3 sequence is 19 residues long. CDR1 SGHRS and CDR2 YFSETQ come from the germline V gene. CDR3 region: CASSETGLTFSSGANVLTF. The CDR3 nucleotides read TGCGCCAGCAGCGAGACAGGGTTGACTTTCAGCTCTGGGGCCAACGTCCTGACTTTC.

The J gene is TRBJ2-3, the V gene TRBV7-6, with D perhaps TRBD2 (6 bases). Trimming took 1 base from V and 4 from J, leaving 15 bases between them. Germline CDR1 is SGHVS and CDR2 is FNYEAQ. The CDR3 covers 16 residues. CDR3 amino acids: CASSLVLAPRADTQYF. The CDR3 region has the DNA TGTGCCAGCAGCTTAGTACTAGCCCCACGCGCAGATACGCAGTATTTT.

V gene TRBV7-9 combines with J gene TRBJ1-1; no reliable D call. Germline CDR1 is SEHNR and CDR2 is FQNEAQ (reference sequence). The CDR3 spans 12 residues. V dropped 3 bases and J dropped 6 bases, with 8 bases sitting between them. The CDR3 loop reads CASSFEIAEAFF. The CDR3 DNA is TGTGCCAGCAGCTTTGAGATAGCTGAAGCTTTCTTT.

V gene TRBV24-1 combines with J gene TRBJ1-2, with 7 bases aligning to TRBD1. Trimming removed 5 bases from V and 8 bases from J; junction bases left unmatched: 10. The CDR3 extends over 14 amino acids. Germline V lookup: CDR1 KGHDR, CDR2 SFDVKD. CDR3: CATSGLDRVSGYTF. The CDR3 DNA follows: TGTGCCACCAGTGGCCTTGACAGGGTGAGCGGCTACACCTTC.

The rearrangement joins TRBV5-8 to TRBJ1-2, with 7 bases aligning to TRBD1. With 4 bases clipped from V and 3 bases from J, the junction kept 3 bases outside the gene matches. This CDR3 is built from 13 residues. In germline, CDR1 is SGHTS, CDR2 YDEGEE. CDR3 sequence reads: CASSLGQHYGYTF. The CDR3 DNA reads as TGTGCCAGCAGCCTGGGACAGCACTATGGCTACACCTTC.